The rows below give T cell receptor beta chains drawn from one sample of a study of blood T cells in healthy people across ages. TCRdb re-called the 5' RACE reads through MiXCR, storing one row per CDR3 protein. This sample yields over 1,200,000 distinct CDR3 sequences, of which around 59% are seen a single time; over 5.5% belongs to the top ten. The source material was blood. The receptors stem from a man between 18 and 35 years old in good health. The CDR3 runs from the conserved cysteine through the conserved F or W. Rows may omit the clone size; those that give it use once, few, many or a size class.

clone_size,v_call,j_call,cdr3_aa
-,TRBV2,TRBJ1-1,CASSPWALHRNMNTEAFF
-,TRBV9,TRBJ2-7,CASSLQAGEGEQYF
-,TRBV29-1,TRBJ2-7,CSVAPQGVSYEQYF
-,TRBV20-1,TRBJ1-1,CSAGITGWAAFF
-,TRBV20-1,-,CSANPGGVLQETQFF
-,TRBV2,TRBJ2-2,CASRPPGLAGGRDTGELFF
-,TRBV20-1,TRBJ2-5,CSASRDREGTQYF
-,TRBV29-1,TRBJ2-1,CSGTLGGNEQFF
-,TRBV10-3,-,CAISDGLADLYEQYF
-,TRBV4-3,TRBJ1-1,CASSQDTGVNTEAFF
few,TRBV27,TRBJ2-3,CASSLFAGGDTQYF
-,TRBV15,TRBJ2-5,CATSSLGRSQETQYF
many,TRBV7-2,TRBJ1-4,CASSLAFGVEKLFF
-,TRBV29-1,TRBJ2-3,CSAYTVGARPDTQYF
few,TRBV10-3,TRBJ2-7,CAISDPSAYEQYF
-,TRBV14,TRBJ1-6,CASSQVRTGHNSPLHF
-,TRBV4-3,TRBJ1-1,CASSQGGKHCEAFF
-,TRBV4-1,TRBJ2-5,CATKPRAGVGQETQYF
-,TRBV7-2,TRBJ2-7,CASSFHGAYEQYF
few,TRBV11-2,TRBJ1-6,CASSLGISPLHF
-,TRBV6-6,TRBJ2-2,CASTAGVFTGELFF
-,TRBV29-1,TRBJ2-1,CSVSGTESYNEQFF
-,TRBV12-3/TRBV12-4,-,CASSSNLFFEQYF
-,TRBV7-2,TRBJ2-3,CASSLGFGGNTQYF
few,TRBV27,TRBJ2-7,CASSPSGSRYEQYF
-,TRBV13,TRBJ1-1,CASSTSRDRGVAFF
-,TRBV6-5,TRBJ1-1,CASRAFEMNTEAFF
-,TRBV20-1,TRBJ2-1,CSAKGLAVSYNEQFF
few,TRBV20-1,TRBJ1-2,CSARVNSYGYTF
-,TRBV4-2,TRBJ2-5,CASSRLVMTGTRGLQETQYF
few,TRBV12-3/TRBV12-4,TRBJ1-1,CASRRDPGGLTEAFF
-,TRBV11-1,TRBJ2-1,CASSPGIMASGGAGPYNEQFF
few,TRBV4-2,TRBJ2-5,CASSQDPGTVRYF
-,TRBV5-5,TRBJ2-7,CASSWGQGRTWEQYF
-,TRBV6-1,TRBJ2-1,CASSEIPLVNEQFF
few,TRBV7-9,TRBJ2-1,CASSSRTGGLFNEQFF
few,TRBV15,TRBJ2-5,CATSSSRAPQETQYF
once,TRBV4-3,TRBJ1-2,CASSPLVTGGVNYGYTF
-,TRBV28,TRBJ2-7,CASSFRIGGVLSYEQYF
-,TRBV7-9,TRBJ2-3,CSSSLYGSLGTDTQYF
-,TRBV3-1,TRBJ2-5,CASSQGPTSRETQYF
-,TRBV4-2,-,CASSARPSGLAGGLYEQYF
few,TRBV4-1,TRBJ2-7,CASSQGLRGSSYEQYF
-,TRBV27,TRBJ2-7,CASSLAVAGSNEQYF
-,TRBV4-3,TRBJ1-1,CASSQGGRVDEAFF
-,TRBV20-1,TRBJ2-1,CSAISAGGFEDEQFF
-,TRBV12-3/TRBV12-4,TRBJ2-3,CASSRSGGPTSTDTQYF
few,TRBV7-2,TRBJ2-3,CASMSELGTQYF
-,TRBV20-1,-,CSALIGEVEQFF
once,TRBV5-4,TRBJ2-5,CASSDRDIRHETQYF
-,TRBV3-1,TRBJ1-5,CASSQDQGIGQPQHF
few,TRBV4-1,TRBJ1-1,CASSQFGGTEAFF
once,TRBV10-3,TRBJ2-7,CASPGTDPYEQYF
few,TRBV25-1,TRBJ1-5,CASSDRAGQPQHF
-,TRBV11-2,TRBJ2-5,CASSQTGTVGEQYF
-,TRBV4-2,TRBJ1-2,CASSQDWGTYGYTF
few,TRBV5-6,TRBJ2-5,CASSLKGLPYF
few,TRBV28,TRBJ2-3,CASSGVAVSTDTQYF
-,TRBV27,TRBJ2-7,CASRTGLSSYEQYF
-,TRBV20-1,TRBJ2-7,CSAREGQGTNEQYF